A single sample is the source of the 15 T cell receptor beta chains below, sequenced in a study of post-analysis software for immune sequencing data. The study's findings and limits: Higher frequency in patients than in controls was seen for about five TRBV segments, with TRBV5-6, TRBV5-1 and TRBV20-1 among them.

These receptors' targets are unknown. TCR beta cDNA libraries had unique molecular identifiers. TCRdb itself ran the PCR reads through MiXCR, one entry per CDR3 protein. Of approximately 730,000 distinct CDR3 sequences in the sample, about 32% were seen once. The sequenced sample was blood. The receptors were sampled from a girl aged 10 to 17 with multiple sclerosis.

V gene TRBV28 combines with J gene TRBJ2-1; 10 bases match TRBD2. Trimming removed 5 bases from V and 7 bases from J; junction bases left unmatched: 8. CDR3 length equals 15 residues. Germline V lookup: CDR1 MDHEN, CDR2 SYDVKM. In DNA, the CDR3 is TGTGCCAGCAGTCCAAGCGGGGGGGCCGCGAATGAGCAGTTCTTC. It is translated as CASSPSGGAANEQFF.

This sequence joins TRBV6-6 and TRBJ2-7; D ambiguous. The CDR3 loop spans 12 amino acids. Trimming removed 4 bases at V and 3 bases at J, with 7 bases between. Germline V lookup: CDR1 MNHNY, CDR2 SVGAGI (reference sequence). The CDR3 sequence is CASSSRIYEQYF. CDR3 DNA sequence: TGTGCCAGCAGTTCCCGGATCTACGAGCAGTACTTC.

The chain is built from TRBV20-1 and TRBJ2-7, with 9 bases identical to TRBD2. The J call is in doubt because the DNA end fits TRBJ2-5 better. The germline CDR1 and CDR2 sequences are DFQATT and SNEGSKA (reference sequence). CDR3 size: 19 residues. The CDR3 coding sequence is TGCAGTGCTAGAGATGGCCGGCGGCTAGCGGGGATTATGGGGGAGACCCAGTACTTC. It is translated as CSARDGRRLAGIMGETQYF.

This chain joins TRBV5-1 and TRBJ2-5; D gene ambiguous. CDR3 length equals 14 residues. V lost 0 bases, J lost 5 bases, and 11 bases lay in between. Germline-derived CDR1 and CDR2 are SGHRS and YFSETQ. The CDR3 region has the DNA TGCGCCAGCAGCTTGGAGTTGGGCTCGGAGACCCAGTACTTC. Its protein is CASSLELGSETQYF.

The V call is TRBV4-2, the J call TRBJ2-3; 7 bases are a match to TRBD2. CDR3 length: 16 residues. V lost 0 bases, J lost 1 base, and 4 bases stayed unmatched. The germline V gene has CDR1 LGHNA and CDR2 YNFKEQ. CDR3 coding DNA: TGTGCCAGCAGCCAAGAAACTAGCGTCGGCACAGATACGCAGTATTTT. Its protein is CASSQETSVGTDTQYF.

V and J are TRBV15 and TRBJ2-5; 9 bases match TRBD2. The CDR3 extends over 16 amino acids. Looked up from germline, CDR1 is LNHNV and CDR2 is YYDKDF (reference sequence). V shed 6 bases and J 0 bases; nucleotides not matched to a gene: 8. As DNA, the CDR3 is TGTGCCACCAGTGAATTAGCGGGAGAGTACCAAGAGACCCAGTACTTC. This gives the protein CATSELAGEYQETQYF.

The genes are TRBV11-1 and TRBJ2-1; 7 bases are shared with TRBD2. Per germline, CDR1 SGHAT and CDR2 FQDESV (reference sequence). The CDR3 has 23 amino acids. After removal of 5 bases from V and 0 bases from J, the junction contained 28 bases not matched to a gene. The CDR3 is CASSTGFGWYPTSDSFSYNEQFF. In nucleotides, the CDR3 is TGTGCCAGCAGCACAGGTTTTGGATGGTACCCTACTAGCGACTCGTTCTCCTACAATGAGCAGTTCTTC.

This clonotype was counted a few times. The chain has TRBV13 and TRBJ2-2; 9 bases match TRBD1. The CDR3 length is 14 residues. V was clipped by 5 bases and J by 6 bases; unmatched bases: 4. Germline values: CDR1 PRHDT, CDR2 FYEKMQ (reference sequence). The CDR3 sequence: CASSIQGAAGELFF. CDR3 DNA sequence: TGTGCCAGCAGCATACAGGGGGCGGCCGGGGAGCTGTTTTTT.

This clonotype was seen a few times. The chain has TRBV10-1 and TRBJ2-1; possible D gene TRBD2, 6 bases. The germline CDR1 and CDR2 sequences are WNHNN and SYGVQD (reference sequence). There are 17 residues in the CDR3. The V end was cut by 10 bases, the J end by 5 bases, with 27 bases between. The DNA of the CDR3 is TGCGCCAACCAGAGTATGGGCGGGAATAGAACCAACAATGAGCAGTTCTTC. This gives the protein CANQSMGGNRTNNEQFF.

This CDR3 reads CASSFGPVGGGNSPLHF. The CDR3 DNA sequence: TGTGCCAGCAGCTTCGGACCCGTTGGGGGAGGTAATTCACCCCTCCACTTT. The chain uses TRBV7-2 and TRBJ1-6; D might be TRBD1 (5 bases). V shed 3 bases and J shed 6 bases, with 18 bases lying between them. This CDR3 contains 17 residues. Per germline, CDR1 SGHTA and CDR2 FQGNSA. Variable domain in full (rest from reference TRBV7-2 and TRBJ1-6): GAGVSQSPSNKVTEKGKDVELRCDPISGHTALYWYRQSLGQGLEFLIYFQGNSAPDKSGLPSDRFSAERTGGSVSTLTIQRTQQEDSAVYLCASSFGPVGGGNSPLHFGNGTRLTVT.

This clonotype was counted a single time. V and J are TRBV2 and TRBJ2-7; the D gene is possibly TRBD2 (5 bases). Germline V gives CDR1 SNHLY, CDR2 FYNNEI. Trimming removed 6 bases at V and 4 bases at J, with 13 bases between. This CDR3 spans 13 amino acids. In nucleotides, the CDR3 is TGTGCCAGCAGGAAGGACGGGGAATACGAGCAGTACTTC. Residues: CASRKDGEYEQYF.

The chain combines TRBV3-1 with TRBJ2-3; TRBD1 is a possible D gene (6 bases). Germline V gene data show CDR1 as LGHDT and CDR2 as YNNKEL (reference sequence). CDR3 length: 14 amino acids. V was shortened by 3 bases and J by 5 bases, with 12 bases between the two germline ends. In nucleotides, the CDR3 is TGTGCCAGCAGCCAGACAGGTTTAGGAGATACGCAGTATTTT. This gives the protein CASSQTGLGDTQYF.

The rearrangement uses TRBV11-2 and TRBJ2-2, with TRBD2 matching over 7 bases. There are 16 residues in the CDR3. Germline trimming cut 5 bases from V and 5 bases from J; bases unmatched to any gene: 11. In germline, CDR1 is SGHAT, CDR2 FQNNGV. CDR3 sequence: CASSPVGGSRTGELFF. DNA of the CDR3: TGTGCCAGCAGCCCTGTGGGCGGGAGCAGGACCGGGGAGCTGTTTTTT.

In its sample, this clonotype was seen many times. The genes are TRBV10-3 and TRBJ2-6; tentatively, D is TRBD2 (5 bases). V lost 4 bases and J 2 bases, leaving 15 bases between the germline ends. The CDR3 is 17 residues long. CDR1 ENHRY and CDR2 SYGVKD come from the germline V gene. DNA of the CDR3: TGTGCCATCAGTGCATCCGGGGTTGAGGCTGGGGCCAACGTCCTGACTTTC. Translation: CAISASGVEAGANVLTF.

This clonotype appeared a few times. This rearrangement joins TRBV9 to TRBJ2-3; 9 nucleotides agree with TRBD2. The CDR3 is made up of 20 amino acids. J gave up 0 bases and V 6 bases, and 20 bases lay outside the gene matches. CDR1 and CDR2 (germline): SGDLS, YYNGEE. Written as DNA, the CDR3 is TGTGCCAGCACGAGAAGAGGGCTAGCGGGACGAGTCGGCAGCACAGATACGCAGTATTTT. This translates into CASTRRGLAGRVGSTDTQYF.